Listed below are T cell receptor beta chains from one sample, sequenced in a study of blood T cell repertoires in COVID-19. Clones were read by immunoSEQ multiplex PCR, and TCRdb kept only the in-frame ones, dropping some. The sample consists of about 170,000 clones, under 90% of them appearing once. Sequences were obtained from peripheral blood. Source of these receptors: an elderly woman with acute or convalescent COVID-19. Both conserved end residues are part of each CDR3. Fields, in order: clone size, V gene, D gene, J gene, CDR3 protein, CDR3 DNA. D genes are given only for firm matches. Clone size is shown for a subset of rows, as once, few, many or a class of expanded clone.

.	TRBV19	TRBD1	TRBJ1-5	CASIDRGGRNQPQHF	TGTGCCAGTATTGACAGGGGGGGACGGAATCAGCCCCAGCATTTT
few	TRBV27	TRBD1	TRBJ1-4	CASTWAGGGEKLFF	TGTGCCAGCACCTGGGCAGGAGGGGGCGAAAAACTGTTTTTT
.	TRBV19	.	TRBJ1-5	CASSRTDQILGSNQPQHF	TGTGCCAGTAGTAGGACAGACCAAATACTAGGGAGCAATCAGCCCCAGCATTTT
.	TRBV11-2	.	TRBJ1-4	CASSLDIFEKLFF	TGTGCCAGCAGCTTAGATATTTTTGAAAAACTGTTTTTT
.	TRBV5-6	.	TRBJ1-2	CASTLTNYGYTF	TGTGCCAGCACCTTAACAAATTATGGCTACACCTTC
.	TRBV12-3/TRBV12-4	.	TRBJ1-5	CASSLGGGGAQHF	TGTGCCAGCAGTTTAGGGGGGGGAGGGGCCCAGCATTTT
.	TRBV29-1	TRBD1	TRBJ1-1	CSVGGSGQGSTEAFF	TGCAGCGTTGGGGGTTCGGGACAGGGAAGCACTGAAGCTTTCTTT
.	TRBV11-2	.	TRBJ2-5	CASSLTTGEVETQYF	TGTGCCAGCAGCTTGACCACGGGGGAGGTGGAGACCCAGTACTTC
.	TRBV6-1	TRBD1	TRBJ1-2	CASCDRASPYGYTF	TGTGCCAGCTGTGACAGGGCGTCCCCTTATGGCTACACCTTC
few	TRBV24-1	TRBD2	TRBJ2-1	CATSDFWTSNEQFF	TGTGCCACCAGTGATTTCTGGACTAGCAATGAGCAGTTCTTC
.	TRBV7-8	.	TRBJ2-2	CASSPTGYNTGELFF	TGTGCCAGCAGCCCAACAGGGTACAACACCGGGGAGCTGTTTTTT